These 31 T cell receptor beta chains share one sample of origin, sequenced in a study of a mutant IDH1 vaccine in newly diagnosed glioma. Antigens of these TCRs are unknown. Using immunoSEQ multiplex PCR, the repertoire was profiled, and TCRdb retains in-frame clones only, with some absent. The sample lists approximately 50,000 clones; less than 90% were seen once. Time point of the sample: week 35, safety follow-up. Doses comprised 300 ug of mutant IDH1 20-mer peptide each, plus topical imiquimod. This material consisted of PBMCs, taken from a glioma patient whose treatment included an IDH1 peptide vaccine. These receptors all come from a man in his forties with glioma.

The genes are TRBV5-1 and TRBJ1-5; weak D call: TRBD1 (5 bases). Trimming shortened V by 0 bases and J by 0 bases, and 10 bases separated the two germline ends. Germline values: CDR1 SGHRS, CDR2 YFSETQ. The CDR3 is 16 amino acids. CDR3 protein: CASSLVGGDSNQPQHF. DNA for the CDR3: TGCGCCAGCAGCTTGGTCGGGGGGGATAGCAATCAGCCCCAGCATTTT.

In this sample, this clone turned up once. The chain links TRBV27 to TRBJ1-2; D ambiguous. The germline V gene encodes CDR1 MNHEY and CDR2 SMNVEV (reference sequence). The CDR3 loop spans 13 amino acids. V was shortened by 2 bases and J by 4 bases, with 8 bases between the two germline ends. The CDR3 region is CASSLKPGYGYTF. Here the CDR3 DNA reads TGTGCCAGCAGTTTAAAGCCAGGCTATGGCTACACCTTC.

The chain has TRBV5-1 and TRBJ2-2; perhaps TRBD1 as D (6 bases). V was trimmed by 0 bases and J by 6 bases, leaving 15 bases between them. The germline gives CDR1 SGHRS, CDR2 YFSETQ. The CDR3 sequence is 16 residues long. Here the CDR3 DNA reads TGCGCCAGCAGCTTGGCCCCCAGGGGTATCCCCGGGGAGCTGTTTTTT. It is translated as CASSLAPRGIPGELFF.

The J gene is TRBJ2-7, the V gene TRBV27, with 8 positions matching TRBD1. V lost 8 bases, J lost 3 bases, and 3 bases stayed unmatched. Germline CDR1 is MNHEY and CDR2 is SMNVEV (reference sequence). This CDR3 comprises 12 residues. CDR3 loop: CASGTGGYEQYF. The CDR3 bases are TGTGCCAGCGGAACAGGGGGCTACGAGCAGTACTTC.

With regard to this clone: An end of the junction differs from the germline gene, which may be a read error. CDR3 region: CASSLNRENIQYF. CDR3 nucleotides: TGTGCTAGCAGCTTAAATCGGGAAAACATTCAGTACTTC. The chain has TRBV7-7 and TRBJ2-4, with D unresolved. This CDR3 contains 13 residues. The germline gives CDR1 SSHAT, CDR2 FNYEAQ (reference sequence).

This chain links TRBV9 with TRBJ1-1, with D unclear. The CDR3 covers 18 residues. In germline, CDR1 is SGDLS, CDR2 YYNGEE. V was cut by 0 bases and J by 6 bases, with 24 bases left in between. CDR3 nucleotide sequence: TGTGCCAGCAGCGTAGGACCCCGATCCTCCCGGATTCTCGCTGAAGCTTTCTTT. It translates to CASSVGPRSSRILAEAFF.

This sequence joins TRBV19 and TRBJ2-1, with D possibly TRBD2 on 6 matching bases. Germline V gives CDR1 LNHDA, CDR2 SQIVND (reference sequence). The CDR3 spans 17 residues. V was trimmed by 5 bases and J by 0 bases, leaving 17 bases between them. CDR3 in amino acids: CASSGGLGQTSYNEQFF. Written as DNA, the CDR3 is TGTGCCAGTAGTGGAGGGCTAGGACAAACCTCCTACAATGAGCAGTTCTTC.

This rearrangement joins TRBV6-6 to TRBJ2-3; 11 bases agree with TRBD2. Trimming removed 5 bases from V and 0 bases from J; junction bases left unmatched: 1. Germline CDR1 is MNHNY and CDR2 is SVGAGI (reference sequence). The CDR3 covers 15 residues. The CDR3 here is CASSRLAGSTDTQYF. DNA for the CDR3: TGTGCCAGCAGTCGACTAGCGGGAAGCACAGATACGCAGTATTTT.

The genes are TRBV29-1 and TRBJ1-1; maybe TRBD1 (6 bases). Trimming took 7 bases from V and 1 from J, leaving 16 bases between them. Germline V gene data show CDR1 as SQVTM and CDR2 as ANQGSEA. The CDR3 is 14 residues long. The CDR3 DNA is TGCAGCGCCCCGGGGGGGGCGGGGAACACTGAAGCTTTCTTT. Its translation: CSAPGGAGNTEAFF. Full variable domain (missing parts from reference TRBV29-1 and TRBJ1-1): SAVISQKPSRDICQRGTSLTIQCQVDSQVTMMFWYRQQPGQSLTLIATANQGSEATYESGFVIDKFPISRPNLTFSTLTVSNMSPEDSSIYLCSAPGGAGNTEAFFGQGTRLTVV.

This clone was seen a handful of times. The chain carries TRBV7-9 and TRBJ1-4, with D maybe TRBD1 (5 bases). Trimming cost V 5 bases and J 8 bases, with 18 bases left between them. From germline, CDR1 is SEHNR and CDR2 FQNEAQ (reference sequence). CDR3 size: 15 residues. DNA for the CDR3: TGTGCCAGCAGCGATTCCTACAAGGGGAGCGAAAAACTGTTTTTT. Its translation is CASSDSYKGSEKLFF.

The rearrangement joins TRBV28 to TRBJ2-3; a weak D match, TRBD1 (5 bases). CDR3 length: 14 residues. Trimming took off 5 bases at V and 2 bases at J, with 11 bases between the two ends. Germline V gene data show CDR1 as MDHEN and CDR2 as SYDVKM. The CDR3 nucleotides are TGTGCCAGCAGTCCTCCCAGGGACACAGATACGCAGTATTTT. Protein product: CASSPPRDTDTQYF.

This chain joins TRBV7-9 and TRBJ1-5, with 9 nucleotides matching TRBD1. Germline-derived CDR1 and CDR2 are SEHNR and FQNEAQ (reference sequence). The CDR3 is 15 amino acids. The V gene end was trimmed by 4 bases and the J gene end by 4 bases; junction bases not matched to a gene: 5. The CDR3, as DNA: TGTGCCAGCAGCTCCTCTGGGACAGGGAATCAGCCCCAGCATTTT. Translation: CASSSSGTGNQPQHF.

This clone has a handful of counts. The gene calls are TRBV18 and TRBJ2-4; no clear D gene. The CDR3 consists of 13 residues. The V end lost 6 bases, the J end lost 7 bases, and 13 bases lay between the germline ends. The germline V gene encodes CDR1 KGHSH and CDR2 LQKENI. CDR3 loop: CASSGRPSNIQYF. The CDR3 coding sequence is TGTGCCAGCTCCGGACGTCCGTCCAACATTCAGTACTTC.

V usage is TRBV28 and J usage is TRBJ1-1; D unresolved. CDR3 length: 12 amino acids. Germline CDR1 reads MDHEN; CDR2 reads SYDVKM. Trimming stripped 3 bases from V and 7 bases from J, with 9 bases between. In nucleotides, the CDR3 is TGTGCCAGCAGTTTTGTGGAGATTGAAGCTTTCTTT. This codes for CASSFVEIEAFF.

V is TRBV11-1 and J is TRBJ2-7, with D perhaps matching TRBD2 (5 bases). The V gene lost 4 bases and the J gene lost 1 base, with 17 bases spanning the gap. The CDR3 extends over 16 amino acids. CDR1 and CDR2 (germline): SGHAT, FQDESV (reference sequence). CDR3 amino acids: CASSSSWESGSYEQYF. As DNA, the CDR3 is TGTGCCAGCAGCTCCAGCTGGGAGTCCGGGTCCTACGAGCAGTACTTC.

J is TRBJ2-1 and V is TRBV2, with TRBD2 identical over 16 bases. Looked up from germline, CDR1 is SNHLY and CDR2 is FYNNEI. The CDR3 sequence is 16 residues long. The V segment lost 4 bases and the J segment 6 bases; nucleotides outside the gene matches: 3. The CDR3 DNA is TGTGCCAGCAGTGCCGGGACTAGCGGGAGGGGCAATGAGCAGTTCTTC. This codes for CASSAGTSGRGNEQFF.

The chain couples TRBV5-1 to TRBJ2-5, with D maybe TRBD1 (6 bases). The germline V gene has CDR1 SGHRS and CDR2 YFSETQ. Deletions cut 8 bases from V and 1 base from J, with 9 bases between. There are 12 residues in the CDR3. CDR3 residues: CASRQAQETQYF. The CDR3 DNA reads as TGCGCCAGTAGACAGGCCCAAGAGACCCAGTACTTC.

This clone is a singleton in its sample. The chain employs TRBV7-7 and TRBJ2-2; possibly TRBD2 for D (5 bases). The CDR3 runs to 14 residues. The germline CDR1 and CDR2 sequences are SSHAT and FNYEAQ (reference sequence). V lost 2 bases and J lost 7, with 11 bases in between. The CDR3 spells CASSLRLLDGELFF. The CDR3, as DNA: TGTGCCAGCAGCTTAAGACTACTGGACGGGGAGCTGTTTTTT.

The count of this clone is one. The V gene is TRBV6-5, the J gene TRBJ2-5; D remains unclear. The CDR3 totals 12 residues. Germline values: CDR1 MNHEY, CDR2 SVGAGI. V was cut by 0 bases and J by 7 bases, with 6 bases left in between. The chain's CDR3 is CASSYSRVTQYF. In DNA form, the CDR3 reads TGTGCCAGCAGTTACTCTCGGGTGACCCAGTACTTC.

This clone has only one observation. This chain links TRBV5-5 with TRBJ1-1; D not certain. Trimming shortened V by 1 base and J by 1 base, and 11 bases separated the two germline ends. Per the germline V gene, CDR1 is SGHKS and CDR2 is YYEKEE (reference sequence). The CDR3 sequence is 15 residues long. The CDR3: CASSLLEVGNTEAFF. In nucleotides, the CDR3 is TGTGCCAGCAGCTTGCTGGAAGTGGGGAACACTGAAGCTTTCTTT.

This clone was observed a single time. The chain couples TRBV5-1 to TRBJ2-5, with D perhaps assigned TRBD1 or TRBD2 (7 bases each). V lost 4 bases and J 0 bases, leaving 13 bases between the germline ends. The CDR3 is made up of 15 amino acids. CDR1 and CDR2 (germline): SGHRS, YFSETQ. CDR3 DNA: TGCGCCAGCAGCATCAGGGGGGGGAACCAAGAGACCCAGTACTTC. This sequence encodes CASSIRGGNQETQYF. The whole variable domain, filled in from reference TRBV5-1 and TRBJ2-5, reads KAGVTQTPRYLIKTRGQQVTLSCSPISGHRSVSWYQQTPGQGLQFLFEYFSETQRNKGNFPGRFSGRQFSNSRSEMNVSTLELGDSALYLCASSIRGGNQETQYFGPGTRLLVL.

V usage is TRBV6-4 and J usage is TRBJ2-7; 9 nucleotides align to TRBD2. V shed 10 bases, J shed 0 bases, and the junction held 10 bases outside the gene matches. In germline, CDR1 is MRHNA, CDR2 SNTAGT. This CDR3 comprises 15 residues. This CDR3 is CATRRLAGSSYEQYF. DNA for the CDR3: TGTGCCACCCGGCGGCTAGCGGGAAGCTCCTACGAGCAGTACTTC.

This clone was found a few times. The J gene is TRBJ2-6, the V gene TRBV9, with D unresolved. V was shortened by 1 base and J by 4 bases, with 3 bases between the two germline ends. CDR1 and CDR2 from the germline V gene are SGDLS and YYNGEE. CDR3 length: 13 residues. CDR3 sequence (DNA): TGTGCCAGCAGCGTATCAGGGGCCAACGTCCTGACTTTC. It codes for CASSVSGANVLTF.

The sample holds one count of this clone. The chain recombines TRBV5-1 with TRBJ2-5; 7 nucleotides match TRBD2. Germline V lookup: CDR1 SGHRS, CDR2 YFSETQ. The length of the CDR3 is 15 residues. The V gene end was trimmed by 3 bases and the J gene end by 6 bases; junction bases not matched to a gene: 11. The CDR3 sequence is CASSSPLRERKTQYF. Written as DNA, the CDR3 is TGCGCCAGCAGCTCCCCTTTGCGGGAGAGGAAGACCCAGTACTTC.

Only a few counts were recorded for this clone. This chain links TRBV5-1 with TRBJ2-1; D gene ambiguous. The CDR3 has 14 residues. CDR1 SGHRS and CDR2 YFSETQ come from the germline V gene. Trimming left V 0 bases short and J 8 bases short, with 12 bases between. The CDR3 reads CASSLAIGGDEQFF. The CDR3 region has the DNA TGCGCCAGCAGCTTGGCCATAGGTGGCGATGAGCAGTTCTTC.

This sequence joins TRBV25-1 and TRBJ1-1; D gene ambiguous. The CDR3 consists of 15 residues. Germline lookup yields CDR1 MGHDK and CDR2 SYGVNS. Deletions cut 0 bases from V and 11 bases from J, with 19 bases between. The DNA of the CDR3 is TGTGCCAGCAGTGAATACGAGGGTATGGCGGTGGGGGCTTTCTTT. This gives the protein CASSEYEGMAVGAFF.

This clone was observed a few times. The genes are TRBV5-1 and TRBJ1-2, with D hard to call. The germline gives CDR1 SGHRS, CDR2 YFSETQ. The ends were cut back, 1 base at V and 1 base at J, with 5 bases in the middle. There are 13 residues in the CDR3. The CDR3 bases are TGCGCCAGCAGCTTGAAGGGTAACTATGGCTACACCTTC. This sequence encodes CASSLKGNYGYTF.

A word on this clone: The junction and the germline gene differ at one end; a read error may be behind it. The rearrangement joins TRBV2 to TRBJ1-1; no definite D call. This CDR3 comprises 11 residues. Germline lookup yields CDR1 SNHLY and CDR2 FYNNEI. CDR3 protein: CASKFYTEAFF. CDR3 bases: TGTGCGAGCAAATTTTACACTGAAGCTTTCTTT.

J is TRBJ2-7 and V is TRBV6-6; possibly TRBD1 for D (5 bases). This CDR3 spans 13 amino acids. Germline CDR1 is MNHNY and CDR2 is SVGAGI (reference sequence). V dropped 2 bases and J dropped 2 bases, with 7 bases sitting between them. Here the CDR3 DNA reads TGTGCCAGCAGTTACGACAGTACCTACGAGCAGTACTTC. It codes for CASSYDSTYEQYF.

V and J are TRBV5-4 and TRBJ1-2; 7 bases map to TRBD1. The CDR3 has 13 amino acids. The germline CDR1 and CDR2 sequences are SGHNT and YYREEE (reference sequence). V trimming: 5 bases; J trimming: 5 bases; junction bases outside the gene matches: 6. The CDR3 protein is CASRGGTVYGYTF. The CDR3, as DNA: TGTGCCAGCAGGGGGGGGACAGTATATGGCTACACCTTC.

In this sample, this clone turned up a few times. The chain combines TRBV14 with TRBJ2-3; either TRBD1 or TRBD2 may fit D (5 bases each). Trimming left V 3 bases short and J 6 bases short, with 22 bases between. The CDR3 loop spans 17 amino acids. The germline CDR1 and CDR2 sequences are SGHDN and FVKESK. As DNA, the CDR3 is TGTGCCAGCAGCCATCTACCGGGACGGCCTCCTTCGGATACGCAGTATTTT. Translated, it gives CASSHLPGRPPSDTQYF.